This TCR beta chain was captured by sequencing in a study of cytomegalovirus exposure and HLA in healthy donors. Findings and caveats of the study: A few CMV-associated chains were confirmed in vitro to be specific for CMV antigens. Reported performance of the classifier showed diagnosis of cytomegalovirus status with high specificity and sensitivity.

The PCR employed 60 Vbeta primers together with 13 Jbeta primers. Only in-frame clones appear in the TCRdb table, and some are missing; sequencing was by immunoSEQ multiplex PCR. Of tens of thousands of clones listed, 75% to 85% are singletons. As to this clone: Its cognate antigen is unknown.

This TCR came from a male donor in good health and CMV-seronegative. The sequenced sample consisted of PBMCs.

CDR3 protein: CASSSTGGPPTNEKLFF. The CDR3 region has the DNA TGTGCCAGCAGCTCCACAGGGGGCCCACCAACTAATGAAAAACTGTTTTTT. The V and J genes are TRBV9 and TRBJ1-4; 9 bases align to TRBD1. This CDR3 is 17 amino acids long. Germline CDR1 SGDLS, CDR2 YYNGEE. Unmatched junction bases numbered 7, after V lost 4 bases and J lost 0 bases.